A single count supports the clone carrying this T cell receptor beta chain. This sample is drawn from a study of T cell changes during pregnancy in multiple sclerosis. The table came from immunoSEQ multiplex PCR; TCRdb's copy has only in-frame clones and leaves some out. The sample includes around 20,000 clones, 80% to 90% seen only once; the top ten take 7.5%. This CDR3 spans 15 amino acids. Per the germline V gene, CDR1 is KGHSH and CDR2 is LQKENI. With 3 bases removed from V and 0 bases from J, the gap between germline ends came to 9 bases. The chain is built from TRBV18 and TRBJ1-5; D is unresolved. Material: CD8+ T cells from peripheral blood mononuclear cells, obtained in the second trimester of pregnancy. This TCR derives from a female donor in good health, enrolled as a control in a pregnancy study. The CDR3, as DNA: TGTGCCAGCTCACCCGCCGCAGATAGCAATCAGCCCCAGCATTTT. This codes for CASSPAADSNQPQHF.